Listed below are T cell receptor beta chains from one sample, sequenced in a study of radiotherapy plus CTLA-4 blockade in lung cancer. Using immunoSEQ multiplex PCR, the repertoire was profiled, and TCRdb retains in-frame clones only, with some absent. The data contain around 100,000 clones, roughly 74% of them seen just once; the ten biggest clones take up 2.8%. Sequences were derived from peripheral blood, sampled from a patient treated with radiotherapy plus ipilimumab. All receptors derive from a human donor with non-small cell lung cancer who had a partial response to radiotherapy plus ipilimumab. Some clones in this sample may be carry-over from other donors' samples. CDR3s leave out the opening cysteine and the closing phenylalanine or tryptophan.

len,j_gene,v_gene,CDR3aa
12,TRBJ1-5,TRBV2,ASSGGGAGQPQH
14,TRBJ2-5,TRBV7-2,ASSEAPGGLKETQY
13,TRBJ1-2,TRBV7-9,ASSLLDRAPDGYT
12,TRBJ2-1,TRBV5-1,ASSPGTGLNEQF
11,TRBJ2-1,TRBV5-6,ASSLRAGGEQF
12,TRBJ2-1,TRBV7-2,ASSLGHLPNEQF
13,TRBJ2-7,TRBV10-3,AISVGLAGPGEQY
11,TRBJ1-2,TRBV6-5,ASRPDRRYGYT
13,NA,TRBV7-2,ASSLAPQGAYEQY
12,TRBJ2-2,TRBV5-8,ASSLDRGPGELF
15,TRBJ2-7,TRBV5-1,ASSPRPSAESSYEQY
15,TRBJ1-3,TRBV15,ATSRGTADGSGNTIY
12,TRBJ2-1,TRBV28,ASRAGTTYNEQF
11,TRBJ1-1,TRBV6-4,ASSQGAGTEAF
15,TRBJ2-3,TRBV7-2,ASSLLTRLEGTDTQY
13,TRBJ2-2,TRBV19,ASSRGEGLPAELF
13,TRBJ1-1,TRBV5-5,ASSLIAGGGTEAF
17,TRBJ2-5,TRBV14,ASSRGLAGGGRYQETQY
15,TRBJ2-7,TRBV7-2,ASSPRGLAALPYEQY
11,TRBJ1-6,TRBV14,ASSQVLSSPLH
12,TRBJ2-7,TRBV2,ASSGTSGRSEQY
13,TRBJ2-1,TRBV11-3,ASSLEVEDRNEQF
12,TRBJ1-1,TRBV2,ASRGQGEWTEAF
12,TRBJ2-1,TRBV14,ASNSGGVLHEQF
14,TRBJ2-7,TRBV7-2,ASSLAAGTSGYEQY
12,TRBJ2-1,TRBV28,ASKGAGGYNEQF
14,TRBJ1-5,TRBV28,ASSQRGTGGYQPQH
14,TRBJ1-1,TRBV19,ASSIWSGRGYTEAF
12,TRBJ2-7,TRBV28,ASIIQGTSYEQY
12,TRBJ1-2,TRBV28,ASRMTGPLSGYT
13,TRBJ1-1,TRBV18,ASSLAAGLNTEAF
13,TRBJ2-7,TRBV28,ASSLSTGPVGEQY
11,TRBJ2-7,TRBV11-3,ASSPTRTYEQY
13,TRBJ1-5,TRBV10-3,ATGTDPNSNQPQH
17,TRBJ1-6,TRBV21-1,ASSKWDSTLKIHNSPLH
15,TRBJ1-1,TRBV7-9,ASSLEGWEPMNTEAF
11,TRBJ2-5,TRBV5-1,ASSLGGSETQY
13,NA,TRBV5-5,ASSWTSGGPYEQY
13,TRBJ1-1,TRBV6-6,ASRDSGGSGTEAF
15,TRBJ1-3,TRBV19,ASSGTRQGTSGNTIY
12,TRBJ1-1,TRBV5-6,ASSLAGFSTEAF
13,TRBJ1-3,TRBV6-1,ASSNDMSSGNTIY
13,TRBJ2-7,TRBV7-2,ASSSLPSATYEQY
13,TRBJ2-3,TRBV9,ASSATSSPTDTQY
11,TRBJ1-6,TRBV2,ASGGAIHSPLH
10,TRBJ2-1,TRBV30,AWKGGGNEQF
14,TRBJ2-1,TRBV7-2,ASSPRTSGGAGEQF